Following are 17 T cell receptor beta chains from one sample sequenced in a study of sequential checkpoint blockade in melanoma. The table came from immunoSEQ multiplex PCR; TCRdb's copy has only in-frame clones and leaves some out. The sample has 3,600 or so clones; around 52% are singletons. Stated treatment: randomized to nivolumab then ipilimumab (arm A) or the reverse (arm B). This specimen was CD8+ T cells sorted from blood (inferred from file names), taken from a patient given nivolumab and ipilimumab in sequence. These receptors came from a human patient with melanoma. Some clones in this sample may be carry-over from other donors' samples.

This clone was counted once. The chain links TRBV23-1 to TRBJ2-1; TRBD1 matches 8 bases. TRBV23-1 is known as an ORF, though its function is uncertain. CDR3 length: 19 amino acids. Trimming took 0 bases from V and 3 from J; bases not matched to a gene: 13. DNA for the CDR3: TGCGCCAGCAGTCAATCCAGATTTACCAGGGGGCCGATCTACAATGAGCAGTTCTTC. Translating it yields CASSQSRFTRGPIYNEQFF.

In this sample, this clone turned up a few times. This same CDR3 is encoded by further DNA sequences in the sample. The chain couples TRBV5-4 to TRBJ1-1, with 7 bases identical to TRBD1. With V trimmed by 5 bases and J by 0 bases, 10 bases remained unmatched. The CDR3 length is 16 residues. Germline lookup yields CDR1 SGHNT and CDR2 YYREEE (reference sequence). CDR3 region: CASRPDRDYMNTEAFF. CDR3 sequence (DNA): TGTGCCAGCAGACCCGACAGGGATTATATGAACACTGAAGCTTTCTTT.

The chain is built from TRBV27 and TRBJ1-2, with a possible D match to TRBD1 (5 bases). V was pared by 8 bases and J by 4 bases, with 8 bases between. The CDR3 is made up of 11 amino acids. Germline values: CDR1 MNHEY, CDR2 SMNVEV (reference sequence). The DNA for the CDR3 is TGTGCCAGCGGTCAGGGCTATGGCTACACCTTC. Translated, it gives CASGQGYGYTF.

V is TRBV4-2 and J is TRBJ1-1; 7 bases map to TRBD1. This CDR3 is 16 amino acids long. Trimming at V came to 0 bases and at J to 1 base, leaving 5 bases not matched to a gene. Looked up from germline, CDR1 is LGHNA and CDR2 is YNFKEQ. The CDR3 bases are TGTGCCAGCAGCCAAGATCGGTCAGGGGGGAACACTGAAGCTTTCTTT. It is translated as CASSQDRSGGNTEAFF.

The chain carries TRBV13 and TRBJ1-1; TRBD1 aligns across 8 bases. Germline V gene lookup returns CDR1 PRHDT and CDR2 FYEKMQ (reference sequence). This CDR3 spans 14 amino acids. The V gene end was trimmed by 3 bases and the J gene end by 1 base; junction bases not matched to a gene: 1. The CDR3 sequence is CASSFGTGNTEAFF. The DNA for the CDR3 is TGTGCCAGCAGCTTTGGGACAGGGAACACTGAAGCTTTCTTT. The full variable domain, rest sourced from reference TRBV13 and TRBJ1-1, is AAGVIQSPRHLIKEKRETATLKCYPIPRHDTVYWYQQGPGQDPQFLISFYEKMQSDKGSIPDRFSAQQFSDYHSELNMSSLELGDSALYFCASSFGTGNTEAFFGQGTRLTVV.

CDR3 amino acids: CATGSWTFGAGVSSYEQYF. For the CDR3, the DNA is TGTGCCACCGGGAGTTGGACGTTCGGGGCGGGGGTTAGCTCCTACGAGCAGTACTTC. J is TRBJ2-7 and V is TRBV10-3, with 7 nucleotides matching TRBD2. This CDR3 is built from 19 residues. The junction had 24 bases not matched to a gene; V was cut back by 10 bases and J by 0 bases. Germline V gene sequence: CDR1 ENHRY, CDR2 SYGVKD.

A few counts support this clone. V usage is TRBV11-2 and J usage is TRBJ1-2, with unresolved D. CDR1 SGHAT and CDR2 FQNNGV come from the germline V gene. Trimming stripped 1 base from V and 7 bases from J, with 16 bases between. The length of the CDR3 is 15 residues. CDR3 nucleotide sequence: TGTGCCAGCAGCTTAGTTTCGGGTTCAGCGGGTGGCTACACCTTC. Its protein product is CASSLVSGSAGGYTF.

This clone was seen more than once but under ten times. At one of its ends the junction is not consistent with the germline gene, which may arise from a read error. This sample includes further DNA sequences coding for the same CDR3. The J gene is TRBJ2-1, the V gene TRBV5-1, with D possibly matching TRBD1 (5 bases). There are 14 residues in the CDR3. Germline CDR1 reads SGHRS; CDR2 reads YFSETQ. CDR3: CASSLGPSPIEQFF. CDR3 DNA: TGTGCCAGCAGCTTGGGGCCCTCCCCAATTGAGCAGTTCTTC.

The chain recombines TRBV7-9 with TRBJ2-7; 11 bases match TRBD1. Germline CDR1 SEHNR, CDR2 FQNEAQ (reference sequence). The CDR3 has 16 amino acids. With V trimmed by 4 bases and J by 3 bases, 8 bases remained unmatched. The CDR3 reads CASSSFGTGGVYEQYF. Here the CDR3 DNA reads TGTGCCAGCAGCTCCTTCGGGACAGGGGGTGTCTACGAGCAGTACTTC.

In DNA form, the CDR3 reads TGTGCCAGTAGTATCGACGGACTAGCGGGGGGTTCAATCCAAGAGACCCAGTACTTC. Its protein is CASSIDGLAGGSIQETQYF. The chain carries TRBV19 and TRBJ2-5, with 14 bases lining up with TRBD2. This CDR3 is built from 19 residues. Germline V lookup: CDR1 LNHDA, CDR2 SQIVND (reference sequence). V shed 3 bases, J shed 1 base, and the junction held 10 bases outside the gene matches.

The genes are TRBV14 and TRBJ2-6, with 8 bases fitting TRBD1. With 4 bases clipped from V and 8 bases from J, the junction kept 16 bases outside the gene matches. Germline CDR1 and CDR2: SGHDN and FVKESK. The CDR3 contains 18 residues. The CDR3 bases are TGTGCCAGCAGCCCCCTCGGACAGGGACCTCTGGAGACCAACGTCCTGACTTTC. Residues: CASSPLGQGPLETNVLTF. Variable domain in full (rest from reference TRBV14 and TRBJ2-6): EAGVTQFPSHSVIEKGQTVTLRCDPISGHDNLYWYRRVMGKEIKFLLHFVKESKQDESGMPNNRFLAERTGGTYSTLKVQPAELEDSGVYFCASSPLGQGPLETNVLTFGAGSRLTVL.

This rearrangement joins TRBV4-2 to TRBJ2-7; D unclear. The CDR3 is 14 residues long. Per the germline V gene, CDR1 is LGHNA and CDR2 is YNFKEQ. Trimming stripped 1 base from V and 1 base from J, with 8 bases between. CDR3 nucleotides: TGTGCCAGCAGCCAAGCCTTAGAATCCTACGAGCAGTACTTC. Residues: CASSQALESYEQYF.

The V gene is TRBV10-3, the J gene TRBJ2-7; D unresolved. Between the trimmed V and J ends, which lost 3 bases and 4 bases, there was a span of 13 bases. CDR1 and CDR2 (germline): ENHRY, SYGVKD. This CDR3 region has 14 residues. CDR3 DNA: TGTGCCATCAGTGATCTACAGAACCTTTACGAGCAGTACTTC. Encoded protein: CAISDLQNLYEQYF.

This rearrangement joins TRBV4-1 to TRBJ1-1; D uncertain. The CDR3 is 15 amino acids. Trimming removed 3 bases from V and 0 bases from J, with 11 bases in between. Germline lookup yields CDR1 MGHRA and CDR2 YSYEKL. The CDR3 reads CASSQNLLMNTEAFF. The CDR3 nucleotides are TGCGCCAGCAGCCAGAACTTATTAATGAACACTGAAGCTTTCTTT.

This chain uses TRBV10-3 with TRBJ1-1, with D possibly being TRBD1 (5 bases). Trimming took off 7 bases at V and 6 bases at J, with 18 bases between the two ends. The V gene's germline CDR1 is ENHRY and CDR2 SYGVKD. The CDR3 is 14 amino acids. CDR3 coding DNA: TGTGCCATCACCGAGCCGGACAAGCCCGCTGAAGCTTTCTTT. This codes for CAITEPDKPAEAFF.

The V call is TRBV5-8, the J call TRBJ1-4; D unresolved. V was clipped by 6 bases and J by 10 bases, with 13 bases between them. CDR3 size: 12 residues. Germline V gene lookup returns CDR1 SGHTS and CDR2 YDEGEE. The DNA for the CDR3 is TGTGCCAGCATCCCCCGGGTTGGAAAACTGTTTTTT. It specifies CASIPRVGKLFF.

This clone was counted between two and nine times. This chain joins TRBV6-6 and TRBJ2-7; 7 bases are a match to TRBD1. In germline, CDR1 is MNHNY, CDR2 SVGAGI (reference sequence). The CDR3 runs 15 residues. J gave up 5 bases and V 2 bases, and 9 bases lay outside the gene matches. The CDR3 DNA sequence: TGTGCCAGCAGTTACGGGCAGGGACAGCTCAACGAGCAGTACTTC. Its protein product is CASSYGQGQLNEQYF.